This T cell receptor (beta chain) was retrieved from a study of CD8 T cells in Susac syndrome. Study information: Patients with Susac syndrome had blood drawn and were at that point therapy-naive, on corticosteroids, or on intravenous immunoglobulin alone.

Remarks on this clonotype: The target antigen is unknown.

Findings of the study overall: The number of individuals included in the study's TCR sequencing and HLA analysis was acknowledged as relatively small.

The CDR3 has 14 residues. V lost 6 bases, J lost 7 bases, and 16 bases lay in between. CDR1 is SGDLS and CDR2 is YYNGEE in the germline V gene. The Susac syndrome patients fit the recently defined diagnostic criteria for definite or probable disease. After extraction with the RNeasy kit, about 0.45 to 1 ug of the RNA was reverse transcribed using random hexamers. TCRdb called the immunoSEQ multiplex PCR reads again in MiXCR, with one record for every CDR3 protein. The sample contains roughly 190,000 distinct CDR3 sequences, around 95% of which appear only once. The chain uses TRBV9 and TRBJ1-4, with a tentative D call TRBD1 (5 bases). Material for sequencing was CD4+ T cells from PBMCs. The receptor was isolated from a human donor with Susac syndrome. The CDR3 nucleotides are TGTGCCAGCACCGACAGATCAAGTAGTGAAAAACTGTTTTTT. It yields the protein CASTDRSSSEKLFF.